Listed here is a single TCR beta chain. This specimen comes from a study of shared T cell receptors in the human thymus. Generated by immunoSEQ multiplex PCR, the TCRdb table keeps only in-frame clones and is missing some. The sample holds roughly 550,000 clones; approximately 78% are singletons and the top ten take about 0.014%. These data were also reused for a study on human thymus T cells. That study reports: Thymic samples were excised during corrective heart operations. Repertoires sampled from thymus and blood appeared biased in V and J gene usage. Among unrelated individuals, related research reported thymic repertoires that overlapped highly.

This sequence was found in a boy less than two years old with a congenital heart defect. Sequenced sample: thymocytes.

DNA of the CDR3: TGTGCCAGCAGCCAGCTTCAGGTGGGTCAGCCCCAGCATTTT. Translation gives CASSQLQVGQPQHF. This sequence joins TRBV4-2 and TRBJ1-5; no reliable D call. The length of the CDR3 is 14 residues. The V gene's germline CDR1 is LGHNA and CDR2 YNFKEQ. Deletions cut 3 bases from V and 6 bases from J, with 12 bases between.